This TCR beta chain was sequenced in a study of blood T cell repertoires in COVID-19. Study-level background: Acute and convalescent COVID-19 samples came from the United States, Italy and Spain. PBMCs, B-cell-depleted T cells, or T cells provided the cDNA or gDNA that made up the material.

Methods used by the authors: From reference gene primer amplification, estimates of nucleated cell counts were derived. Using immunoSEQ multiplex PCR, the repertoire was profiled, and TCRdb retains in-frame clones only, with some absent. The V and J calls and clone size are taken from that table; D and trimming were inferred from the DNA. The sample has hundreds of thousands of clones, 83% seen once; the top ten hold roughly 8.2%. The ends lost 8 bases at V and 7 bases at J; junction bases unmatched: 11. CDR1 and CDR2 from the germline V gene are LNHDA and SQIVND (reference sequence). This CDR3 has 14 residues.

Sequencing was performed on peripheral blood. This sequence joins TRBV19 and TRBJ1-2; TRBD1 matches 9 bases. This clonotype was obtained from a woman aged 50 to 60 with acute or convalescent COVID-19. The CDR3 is CASYLPTGGSGYTF. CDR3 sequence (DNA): TGTGCCAGTTACCTCCCGACAGGGGGGTCTGGCTACACCTTC.